This T cell receptor beta chain appears in the sequencing data of a study of blood T cell repertoires in COVID-19. Only in-frame clones appear in the TCRdb table, and some are missing; sequencing was by immunoSEQ multiplex PCR. The sample consists of tens of thousands of clones, around 90% of them appearing once. CDR3 length: 15 amino acids. V trimming: 3 bases; J trimming: 10 bases; junction bases outside the gene matches: 8. CDR1 is SGDLS and CDR2 is YYNGEE in the germline V gene. The chain carries TRBV9 and TRBJ1-4; TRBD1 aligns across 11 bases. The receptor's source is an elderly woman with active or convalescent COVID-19. Specimen: peripheral blood. The CDR3: CASSGEGQGAGKLFF. CDR3 coding DNA: TGTGCCAGCAGCGGAGAAGGACAGGGGGCGGGAAAACTGTTTTTT.